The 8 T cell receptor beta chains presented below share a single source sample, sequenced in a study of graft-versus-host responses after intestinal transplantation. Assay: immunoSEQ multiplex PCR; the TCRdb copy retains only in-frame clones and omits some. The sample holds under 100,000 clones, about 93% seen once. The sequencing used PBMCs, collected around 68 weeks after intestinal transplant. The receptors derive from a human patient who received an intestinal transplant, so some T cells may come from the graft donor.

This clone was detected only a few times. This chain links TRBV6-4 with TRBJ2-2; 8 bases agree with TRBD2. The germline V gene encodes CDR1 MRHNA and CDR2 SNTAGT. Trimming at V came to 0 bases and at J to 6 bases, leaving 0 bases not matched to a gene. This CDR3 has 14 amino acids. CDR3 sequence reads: CASSDSTSAGELFF. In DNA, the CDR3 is TGTGCCAGCAGTGACTCGACTAGCGCCGGGGAGCTGTTTTTT.

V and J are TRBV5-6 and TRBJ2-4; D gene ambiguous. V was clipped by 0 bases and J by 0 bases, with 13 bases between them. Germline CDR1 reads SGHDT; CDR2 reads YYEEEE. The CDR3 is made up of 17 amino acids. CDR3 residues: CASSLAVGVLAKNIQYF. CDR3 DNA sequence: TGTGCCAGCAGCTTGGCCGTCGGAGTACTAGCCAAAAACATTCAGTACTTC.

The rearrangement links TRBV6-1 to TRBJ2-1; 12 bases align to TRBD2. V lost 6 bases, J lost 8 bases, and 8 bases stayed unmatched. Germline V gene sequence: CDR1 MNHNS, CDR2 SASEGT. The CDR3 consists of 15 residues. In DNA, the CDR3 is TGTGCCAGCAGCCCCCTAGCGGGGGGGCCATATGAGCAGTTCTTC. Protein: CASSPLAGGPYEQFF.

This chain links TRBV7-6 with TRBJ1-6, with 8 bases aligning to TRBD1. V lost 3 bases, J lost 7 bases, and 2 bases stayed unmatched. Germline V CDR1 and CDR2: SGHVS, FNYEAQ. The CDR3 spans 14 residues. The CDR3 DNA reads TGTGCCAGCAGCTTGGACAGGGCGAATTCACCCCTCCACTTT. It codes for CASSLDRANSPLHF.

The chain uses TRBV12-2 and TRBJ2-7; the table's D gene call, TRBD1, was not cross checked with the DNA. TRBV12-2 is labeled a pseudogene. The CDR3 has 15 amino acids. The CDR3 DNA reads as TGTGCAAGTCGCCCCCGGGACAGGGCGACCTACGAGCAGTACTTC. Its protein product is CASRPRDRATYEQYF.

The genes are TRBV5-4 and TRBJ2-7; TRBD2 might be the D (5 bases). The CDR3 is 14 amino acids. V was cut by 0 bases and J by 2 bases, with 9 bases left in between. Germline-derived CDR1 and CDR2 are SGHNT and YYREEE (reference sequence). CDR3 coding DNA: TGTGCCAGCAGCTTGGCCGGGGAACCCTACGAGCAGTACTTC. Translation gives CASSLAGEPYEQYF.

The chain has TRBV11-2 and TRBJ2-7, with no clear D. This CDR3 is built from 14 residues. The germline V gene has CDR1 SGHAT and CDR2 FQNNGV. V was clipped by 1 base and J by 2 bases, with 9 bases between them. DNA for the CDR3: TGTGCCAGCAGCTTAGCTGGCAGGCCCTACGAGCAGTACTTC. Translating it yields CASSLAGRPYEQYF.

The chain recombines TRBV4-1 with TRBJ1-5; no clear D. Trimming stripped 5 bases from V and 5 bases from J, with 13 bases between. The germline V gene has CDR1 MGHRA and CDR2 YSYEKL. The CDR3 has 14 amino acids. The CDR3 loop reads CASSWGSGDQPQHF. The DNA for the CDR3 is TGCGCCAGCAGCTGGGGTTCCGGGGATCAGCCCCAGCATTTT.